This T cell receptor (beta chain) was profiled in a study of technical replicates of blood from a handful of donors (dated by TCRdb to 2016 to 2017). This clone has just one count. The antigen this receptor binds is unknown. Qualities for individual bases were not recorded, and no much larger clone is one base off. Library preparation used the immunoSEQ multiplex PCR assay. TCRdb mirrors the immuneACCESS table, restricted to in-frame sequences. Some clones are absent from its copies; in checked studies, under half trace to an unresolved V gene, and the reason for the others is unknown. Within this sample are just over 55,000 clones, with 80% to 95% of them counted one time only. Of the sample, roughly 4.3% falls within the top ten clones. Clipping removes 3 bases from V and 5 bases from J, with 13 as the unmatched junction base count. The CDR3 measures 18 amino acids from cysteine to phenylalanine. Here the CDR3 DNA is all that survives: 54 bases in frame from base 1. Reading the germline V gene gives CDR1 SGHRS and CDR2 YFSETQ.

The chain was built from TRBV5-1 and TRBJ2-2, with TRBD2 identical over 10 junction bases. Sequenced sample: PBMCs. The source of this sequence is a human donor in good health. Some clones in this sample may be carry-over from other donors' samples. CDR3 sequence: CASSSQSPSGGFTGELFF. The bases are TGCGCCAGCAGCTCCCAATCACCTAGCGGGGGCTTTACCGGGGAGCTGTTTTTT.